The 20 T cell receptor beta chains presented below share a single source sample, sequenced in a study of blood T cell repertoires in COVID-19. Clones were read by immunoSEQ multiplex PCR, and TCRdb kept only the in-frame ones, dropping some. The sample shows roughly 100,000 clones, less than 90% of them seen only once. The sequenced sample was peripheral blood. All receptors derive from a woman of 80 years or more with acute or convalescent COVID-19.

The V gene is TRBV19, the J gene TRBJ1-4, with a tentative D call TRBD1 (6 bases). The CDR3 has 14 residues. CDR1 is LNHDA, CDR2 SQIVND, per germline (reference sequence). Between the trimmed V and J ends, which lost 5 bases and 8 bases, there was a span of 15 bases. CDR3 DNA: TGTGCCAGTAGTGTAACAGGGTCGATAGAAAAACTGTTTTTT. Encoded protein: CASSVTGSIEKLFF. Full variable domain (rest looked up from reference TRBV19 and TRBJ1-4): DGGITQSPKYLFRKEGQNVTLSCEQNLNHDAMYWYRQDPGQGLRLIYYSQIVNDFQKGDIAEGYSVSREKKESFPLTVTSAQKNPTAFYLCASSVTGSIEKLFFGSGTQLSVL.

V and J are TRBV19 and TRBJ2-1, with 8 bases that match TRBD2. The V gene end was trimmed by 7 bases and the J gene end by 8 bases; junction bases not matched to a gene: 13. Germline CDR1 reads LNHDA; CDR2 reads SQIVND (reference sequence). The CDR3 extends over 15 amino acids. The CDR3 DNA sequence: TGTGCCAGTACCTCCCATAGGGCGGGGGGAGATGAGCAGTTCTTC. This translates into CASTSHRAGGDEQFF.

The chain carries TRBV7-2 and TRBJ2-3; 7 nucleotides line up with TRBD1. V lost 5 bases, J lost 2 bases, and 7 bases stayed unmatched. The length of the CDR3 is 15 residues. CDR1 SGHTA and CDR2 FQGNSA come from the germline V gene. The CDR3 sequence is CASSPDRALTDTQYF. CDR3 coding DNA: TGTGCCAGCAGCCCAGACAGGGCCCTCACAGATACGCAGTATTTT.

This chain uses TRBV4-1 with TRBJ1-4, with D possibly TRBD1 on 6 matching bases. This CDR3 is 13 amino acids long. Trimming stripped 6 bases from V and 6 bases from J, with 11 bases between. Germline loops: CDR1 MGHRA, CDR2 YSYEKL. The CDR3 reads CASRERTDEKLFF. CDR3 bases: TGCGCCAGCAGGGAGAGGACAGATGAAAAACTGTTTTTT.

The chain combines TRBV27 with TRBJ2-3; 9 bases agree with TRBD2. The CDR3 totals 14 residues. CDR1 is MNHEY, CDR2 SMNVEV, per germline (reference sequence). The V segment lost 6 bases and the J segment 2 bases; nucleotides outside the gene matches: 3. DNA for the CDR3: TGTGCCAGCAGGCTAGCGGGGAACACAGATACGCAGTATTTT. This encodes CASRLAGNTDTQYF.

This clone came up once. The chain links TRBV3-1 (or the pseudogene TRBV3-2) to TRBJ2-1; 14 bases match TRBD2. Unmatched junction bases numbered 10, after V lost 1 base and J lost 2 bases. CDR3 length: 20 amino acids. CDR1 and CDR2 from the germline V gene are LGHDT and YNNKEL (reference sequence). CDR3 loop: CASSQVVGPGLAGAYNEQFF. The CDR3 nucleotides are TGTGCCAGCAGCCAAGTAGTTGGGCCGGGACTAGCGGGGGCCTACAATGAGCAGTTCTTC.

This chain joins TRBV3-1 (or the pseudogene TRBV3-2) and TRBJ1-6; D uncertain. CDR3 length: 17 amino acids. V lost 3 bases and J lost 7, with 19 bases in between. Germline values: CDR1 LGHDT, CDR2 YNNKEL (reference sequence). Here the CDR3 reads CASSHKVGRRRNSPLHF. CDR3 in DNA: TGTGCCAGCAGCCACAAAGTTGGGCGCCGCCGGAATTCACCCCTCCACTTT.

This clone has only one observation. The chain recombines TRBV7-3 with TRBJ1-1; 10 positions agree with TRBD1. This CDR3 spans 13 amino acids. Germline V lookup: CDR1 SGHTA, CDR2 FQGTGA. V shed 8 bases, J shed 4 bases, and the junction held 4 bases outside the gene matches. The CDR3 here is CASGRDRGTEAFF. The CDR3 coding sequence is TGTGCCAGCGGGCGGGACAGGGGCACTGAAGCTTTCTTT.

The CDR3 sequence is CASSLGQGRTNEKLFF. The CDR3 DNA reads TGTGCCAGCAGCTTGGGTCAGGGCCGTACTAATGAAAAACTGTTTTTT. The chain recombines TRBV5-6 with TRBJ1-4, with D possibly matching TRBD1 (5 bases). The CDR3 runs to 16 residues. From germline, CDR1 is SGHDT and CDR2 YYEEEE. Trimming pared 0 bases from V and 2 bases from J, leaving 11 bases between.

The chain has TRBV7-3 and TRBJ2-1, with TRBD2 matching 7 bases. With 5 bases clipped from V and 4 bases from J, the junction kept 11 bases outside the gene matches. The germline CDR1 and CDR2 sequences are SGHTA and FQGTGA. CDR3 length: 16 residues. The CDR3 DNA is TGTGCCAGCAGCCCAAACAGCGGGGCCTTTTACAATGAGCAGTTCTTC. Protein sequence: CASSPNSGAFYNEQFF. The whole variable domain, filled in from reference TRBV7-3 and TRBJ2-1, reads GAGVSQTPSNKVTEKGKYVELRCDPISGHTALYWYRQSLGQGPEFLIYFQGTGAADDSGLPNDRFFAVRPEGSVSTLKIQRTERGDSAVYLCASSPNSGAFYNEQFFGPGTRLTVL.

This rearrangement joins TRBV7-9 to TRBJ1-1; D gene uncertain. The V gene's germline CDR1 is SEHNR and CDR2 FQNEAQ (reference sequence). The CDR3 runs to 14 residues. Trimming left V 1 base short and J 2 bases short, with 8 bases between. CDR3 loop: CASSLVARNTEAFF. The CDR3 DNA sequence: TGTGCCAGCAGCTTAGTGGCCAGAAACACTGAAGCTTTCTTT.

J is TRBJ2-7 and V is TRBV6-6; TRBD2 might be the D (6 bases). The CDR3 consists of 13 residues. Germline V lookup: CDR1 MNHNY, CDR2 SVGAGI (reference sequence). V lost 3 bases to trimming and J lost 4 bases, with 10 bases between them. In DNA, the CDR3 is TGTGCCAGCAGTTATGGGGGGAGTTACGAGCAGTACTTC. Residues: CASSYGGSYEQYF.

The rearrangement uses TRBV28 and TRBJ1-2; 9 bases fit TRBD1. This CDR3 has 13 amino acids. The J segment lost 6 bases and the V segment lost 6 bases, leaving 5 bases of the junction unmatched. The germline CDR1 and CDR2 sequences are MDHEN and SYDVKM. The CDR3 DNA follows: TGTGCCAGCAGCTCCGGGACAGGGAATGGCTACACCTTC. Protein: CASSSGTGNGYTF.

The CDR3 coding sequence is TGTGCCAGCAGCCTTTGGGACAGCAACTATGGCTACACCTTC. This translates into CASSLWDSNYGYTF. The genes are TRBV3-1 (or the pseudogene TRBV3-2) and TRBJ1-2, with 7 bases aligning to TRBD1. This CDR3 is built from 14 residues. The V gene end was trimmed by 4 bases and the J gene end by 2 bases; junction bases not matched to a gene: 4. Germline assignment: CDR1 LGHDT and CDR2 YNNKEL (reference sequence).

The genes are TRBV6-5 and TRBJ1-3; unclear D gene. CDR3 length: 16 amino acids. V dropped 0 bases and J dropped 0 bases, with 9 bases sitting between them. Germline lookup yields CDR1 MNHEY and CDR2 SVGAGI. The CDR3 coding sequence is TGTGCCAGCAGTTACTCGAACAGCGGCTCTGGAAACACCATATATTTT. Its translation is CASSYSNSGSGNTIYF.

The chain carries TRBV7-2 and TRBJ1-3; no reliable D call. Per germline, CDR1 SGHTA and CDR2 FQGNSA. Trimming stripped 1 base from V and 2 bases from J, with 12 bases between. The CDR3 runs 16 residues. CDR3 region: CASSLGPPLAGNTIYF. CDR3 DNA sequence: TGTGCCAGCAGCTTAGGGCCCCCCCTCGCTGGAAACACCATATATTTT.

This clone was observed a single time. The V call is TRBV9, the J call TRBJ2-1; TRBD2 matches 8 bases. The J segment lost 1 base and the V segment lost 4 bases, leaving 1 base of the junction unmatched. This CDR3 region has 14 residues. The germline V gene has CDR1 SGDLS and CDR2 YYNGEE. The CDR3 sequence: CASSSGGSYNEQFF. CDR3 nucleotides: TGTGCCAGCAGCAGCGGGGGTTCCTACAATGAGCAGTTCTTC.

The genes are TRBV7-2 and TRBJ2-5, with TRBD2 identical over 7 bases. In germline, CDR1 is SGHTA, CDR2 FQGNSA. The CDR3 is made up of 15 amino acids. V lost 2 bases, J lost 7 bases, and 10 bases stayed unmatched. The CDR3 DNA reads as TGTGCCAGCAGCTTAAAATCTGGGTCGGGGGGGACCCAGTACTTC. Translating gives CASSLKSGSGGTQYF.

The chain links TRBV24-1 to TRBJ1-4; D gene uncertain. CDR3 length equals 15 residues. Deletions cut 4 bases from V and 8 bases from J, with 16 bases between. From germline, CDR1 is KGHDR and CDR2 SFDVKD. CDR3 DNA sequence: TGTGCCACCAGTGACCAAAAAGGGCCGGGAGAAAAACTGTTTTTT. Its translation is CATSDQKGPGEKLFF.

V is TRBV18 and J is TRBJ2-3; maybe TRBD2 (5 bases). Germline lookup yields CDR1 KGHSH and CDR2 LQKENI. V was clipped by 3 bases and J by 0 bases, with 10 bases between them. The CDR3 sequence is 15 residues long. The CDR3 sequence: CASSPGMSSTDTQYF. The DNA for the CDR3 is TGTGCCAGCTCACCCGGGATGAGCAGCACAGATACGCAGTATTTT.